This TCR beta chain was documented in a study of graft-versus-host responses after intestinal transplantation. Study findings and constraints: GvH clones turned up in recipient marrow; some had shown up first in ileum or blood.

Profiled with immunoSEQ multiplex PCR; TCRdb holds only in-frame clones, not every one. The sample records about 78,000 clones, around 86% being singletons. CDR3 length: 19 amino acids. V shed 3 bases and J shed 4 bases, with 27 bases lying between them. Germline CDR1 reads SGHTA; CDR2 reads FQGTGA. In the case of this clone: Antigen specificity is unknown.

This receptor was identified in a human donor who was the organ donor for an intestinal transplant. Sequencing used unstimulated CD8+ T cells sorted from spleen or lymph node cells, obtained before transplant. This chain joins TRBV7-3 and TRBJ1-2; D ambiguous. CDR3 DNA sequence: TGTGCCAGCAGCTTCTTAGTTCCCGCCCCCGTTCATCCTAGCTATGGCTACACCTTC. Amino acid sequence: CASSFLVPAPVHPSYGYTF.